Many counts were recorded for the clone carrying this T cell receptor beta chain. Its antigen is not identified. Gene names follow the mouse nomenclature. The read finishes 4 residues shy of the CDR3 end, and the germline J gene is used to complete it. Following extraction, RNA underwent reverse transcription to cDNA, which served as the sequencing template. Some clones are missing from TCRdb's copy, which holds only in-frame ones; the method was immunoSEQ multiplex PCR. Singletons are absent from the sample, which has roughly 110,000 clones. Germline CDR1 and CDR2: NNHDY and SYVADS. With 2 bases removed from V and 4 bases from J, the gap between germline ends came to 13 bases. The CDR3 is 15 residues long. The source of the sample is a study of CD8+ T cells in alopecia areata. Study background: Skin from roughly 6-13-month-old C3H/HeJ graft donors with spontaneous alopecia went to roughly 6-10-week-old female C3H/HeJ mice. General study findings and limits: Shared TCR sequences were less clear between patients than in mice, possibly partly from HLA diversity. Scalp specimens additionally yield sequences from normal skin's resident alphabeta T cells. Lesional tissue from the scalp (especially in alopecia totalis/universalis) showed higher clonality than normal scalp.

This rearrangement joins TRBV13-3 to TRBJ2-1, with a possible D match to TRBD1 (6 bases). The sample taken for sequencing was lesional skin. The receptor was isolated from a C3H/HeJ mouse with alopecia areata. The strain's MHC haplotype is H2-k. The CDR3 sequence is CASSETRDKYAEQFF. CDR3 bases read: TGTGCCAGCAGTGAGACCCGGGACAAATATGCT.